This is a list of T cell receptor beta chains from one sample in a study of T cell responses to AZD1222 COVID-19 vaccine. The protocol was immunoSEQ multiplex PCR, while the TCRdb copy is restricted to in-frame clones and leaves out a portion. The table shows approximately 260,000 clones, with approximately 93% occurring only once. Here the sequenced sample was peripheral blood, taken on day 0 of AZD1222 vaccination. These receptors were obtained from an adult in good health. CDR3s include the opening cysteine and the closing phenylalanine or tryptophan. Each record gives: D gene, V gene, J gene, CDR3 protein. D genes are given only for firm matches.

D: .; V: TRBV3-1/TRBV3-2; J: TRBJ2-1; CDR3: CASSQRELVF
D: TRBD1; V: TRBV19; J: TRBJ2-7; CDR3: CASSTRDRVEQYF
D: .; V: TRBV10-3; J: TRBJ2-3; CDR3: CATETEGADTQYF
D: TRBD1; V: TRBV7-8; J: TRBJ1-5; CDR3: CASSLVGGGNQPQHF
D: .; V: TRBV2; J: TRBJ2-5; CDR3: CASSRSGQKETQYF
D: .; V: TRBV5-4; J: TRBJ2-7; CDR3: CASSARGEQYF
D: TRBD1; V: TRBV5-4; J: TRBJ1-2; CDR3: CASSSTGIYGYTF
D: .; V: TRBV6-1; J: TRBJ1-5; CDR3: CASSEAYGRAQPQHF
D: TRBD2; V: TRBV10-3; J: TRBJ2-2; CDR3: CAITATSGTGELFF
D: .; V: TRBV5-4; J: TRBJ1-1; CDR3: CASSLYGGRAFF
D: TRBD2; V: TRBV12-5; J: TRBJ2-5; CDR3: CASGRGGTQETQYF